Following are 4 T cell receptor beta chains from one sample sequenced in a study of vaccination effects on CD4 cells after COVID-19. These TCRs' antigens remain unknown. Pools of viral peptides were used by the ViraFEST assay to expand antigen-specific CD4+ T cells ahead of sequencing. Scientists isolated CD4+ T cells after an approximately 10-day culture period ended. Vaccinees lacked prior SARS-CoV-2 infection and tested negative for nucleocapsid antibodies. Sequencing was performed with immunoSEQ multiplex PCR; in TCRdb, only in-frame clones are kept and a portion is missing. The sample shows under 25,000 clones, approximately 73% of them seen only once. The source material was CD4+ T cells from PBMCs cultured with SARS-CoV-2 spike peptides, sampled before COVID-19 vaccination. Every receptor here comes from a human donor who received a COVID-19 vaccine.

CDR3 bases: TGTGCCACCGCGGGACAGCTTAATGAAAAACTGTTTTTT. As protein: CATAGQLNEKLFF. The V gene is TRBV15, the J gene TRBJ1-4; 7 bases are a match to TRBD1. Germline values: CDR1 LNHNV, CDR2 YYDKDF (reference sequence). J was trimmed by 4 bases and V by 8 bases; bases with no gene match: 4. CDR3 length: 13 amino acids. Drawing the rest from reference TRBV15 and TRBJ1-4, the complete variable domain is DAMVIQNPRYQVTQFGKPVTLSCSQTLNHNVMYWYQQKSSQAPKLLFHYYDKDFNNEADTPDNFQSRRPNTSFCFLDIRSPGLGDTAMYLCATAGQLNEKLFFGSGTQLSVL.

CDR3 loop: CASSLRGHGAVGTDTQYF. CDR3 in DNA: TGCGCCAGCAGCTTGCGGGGCCACGGAGCCGTCGGCACAGATACGCAGTATTTT. The chain employs TRBV5-1 and TRBJ2-3; D may match TRBD1 or TRBD2 (5 bases each). The germline gives CDR1 SGHRS, CDR2 YFSETQ. V lost 1 base to trimming and J lost 1 base, with 19 bases between them. The CDR3 loop spans 18 amino acids. Combining the CDR3 with reference TRBV5-1 and TRBJ2-3 gives the whole variable domain KAGVTQTPRYLIKTRGQQVTLSCSPISGHRSVSWYQQTPGQGLQFLFEYFSETQRNKGNFPGRFSGRQFSNSRSEMNVSTLELGDSALYLCASSLRGHGAVGTDTQYFGPGTRLTVL.

The chain is built from TRBV19 and TRBJ1-1; D not certain. Deletions cut 6 bases from V and 2 bases from J, with 13 bases between. This CDR3 is 14 amino acids long. Germline V gene sequence: CDR1 LNHDA, CDR2 SQIVND (reference sequence). The CDR3 loop is CASSRKHLNTEAFF. In nucleotides, the CDR3 is TGTGCCAGTAGCCGGAAACATTTAAACACTGAAGCTTTCTTT. Together with reference TRBV19 and TRBJ1-1, the CDR3 gives the full variable domain: DGGITQSPKYLFRKEGQNVTLSCEQNLNHDAMYWYRQDPGQGLRLIYYSQIVNDFQKGDIAEGYSVSREKKESFPLTVTSAQKNPTAFYLCASSRKHLNTEAFFGQGTRLTVV.

The rearrangement links TRBV18 to TRBJ2-1; D is perhaps TRBD1 (6 bases). Trimming stripped 4 bases from V and 0 bases from J, with 13 bases between. The germline V gene encodes CDR1 KGHSH and CDR2 LQKENI. This CDR3 region has 16 residues. The CDR3 is CASSRLTGLSYNEQFF. The CDR3 nucleotides are TGTGCCAGCTCACGACTAACAGGGCTCTCCTACAATGAGCAGTTCTTC.